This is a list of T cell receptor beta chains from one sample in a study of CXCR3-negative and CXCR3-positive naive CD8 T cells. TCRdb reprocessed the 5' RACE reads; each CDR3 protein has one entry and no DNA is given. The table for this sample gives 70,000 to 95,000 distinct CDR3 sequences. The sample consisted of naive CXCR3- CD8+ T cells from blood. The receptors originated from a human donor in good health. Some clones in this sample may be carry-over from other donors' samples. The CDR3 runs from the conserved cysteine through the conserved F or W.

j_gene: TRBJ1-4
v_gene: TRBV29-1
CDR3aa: CTAQEATNEKLFF

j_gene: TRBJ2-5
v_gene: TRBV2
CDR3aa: CASSVIGTGGQTQYF

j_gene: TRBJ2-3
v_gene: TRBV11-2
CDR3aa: CASNLLAADTDTQYF

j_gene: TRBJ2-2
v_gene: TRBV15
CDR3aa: CATSRDGSRANTGELFF

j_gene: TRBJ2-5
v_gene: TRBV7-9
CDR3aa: CASSQRTGPIEETQYF

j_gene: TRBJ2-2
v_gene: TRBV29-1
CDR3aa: CSAEARGHDLAGLYVTGELFF

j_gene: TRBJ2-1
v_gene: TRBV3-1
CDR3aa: CASSQETGGVEQFF

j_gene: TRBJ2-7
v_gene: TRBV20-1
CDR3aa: CSARRPSAGGYEQYF

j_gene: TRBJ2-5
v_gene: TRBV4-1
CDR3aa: CASSHILVGQETQYF

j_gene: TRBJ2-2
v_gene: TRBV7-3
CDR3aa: CASSLINGELFF

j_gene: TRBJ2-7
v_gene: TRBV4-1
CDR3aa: CASSPPAAYEQYF

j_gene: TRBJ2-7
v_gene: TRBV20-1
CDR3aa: CSARDQVQSYEQYF

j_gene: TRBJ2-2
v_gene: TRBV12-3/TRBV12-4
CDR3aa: CASGGNTGELFF

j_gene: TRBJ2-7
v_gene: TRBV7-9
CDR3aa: CASSLYGVGTGSYEQYF

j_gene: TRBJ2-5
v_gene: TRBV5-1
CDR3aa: CASRGTSEETQYF

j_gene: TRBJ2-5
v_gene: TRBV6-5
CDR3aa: CASSYEGLGETQYF

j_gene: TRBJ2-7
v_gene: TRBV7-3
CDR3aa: CASSPRLDEQYF

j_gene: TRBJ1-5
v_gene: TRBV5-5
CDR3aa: CASSDLNQPQHF

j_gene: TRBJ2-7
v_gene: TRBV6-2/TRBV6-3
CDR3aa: CASSYPLYEQYF

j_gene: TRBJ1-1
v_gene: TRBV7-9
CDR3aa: CASRGFGTEAFF

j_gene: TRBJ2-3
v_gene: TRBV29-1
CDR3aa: CSVEGDFTGTDTQYF

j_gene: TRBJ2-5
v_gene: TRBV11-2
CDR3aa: CASSFLAGGLEETQYF

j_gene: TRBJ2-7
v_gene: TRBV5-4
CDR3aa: CASSAGTDNYEQYF

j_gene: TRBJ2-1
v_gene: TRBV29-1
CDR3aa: CSVDSPGLGNEQFF

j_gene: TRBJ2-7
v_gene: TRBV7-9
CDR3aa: CASSLAEGTKAYEQYF

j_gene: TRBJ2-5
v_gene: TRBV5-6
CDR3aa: CASSPRRGGPQETQYF

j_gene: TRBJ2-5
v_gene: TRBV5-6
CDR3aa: CASSPAGVTGETQYF

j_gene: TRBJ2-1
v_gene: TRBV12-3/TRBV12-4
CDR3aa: CASSPGGPGFF

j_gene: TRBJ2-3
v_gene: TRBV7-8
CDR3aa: CASSLVPRGTDTQYF

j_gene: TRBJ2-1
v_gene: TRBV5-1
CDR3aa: CASSFMGGQSHNEQFF

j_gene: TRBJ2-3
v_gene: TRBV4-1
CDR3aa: CASSQMGGTDTQYF

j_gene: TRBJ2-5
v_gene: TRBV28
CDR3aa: CATRTPPETQYF

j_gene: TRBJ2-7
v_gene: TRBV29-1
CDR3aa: CSVPLTTLGVRQTYEQYF

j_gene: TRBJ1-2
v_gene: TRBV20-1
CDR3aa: CSARQGASYGYTF

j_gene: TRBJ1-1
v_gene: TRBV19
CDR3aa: CASSSGRGRVEAFF

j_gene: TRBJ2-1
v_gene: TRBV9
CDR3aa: CASSAQLAGVFNEQFF

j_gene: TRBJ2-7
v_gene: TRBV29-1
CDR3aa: CSVEGAGGPYEQYF

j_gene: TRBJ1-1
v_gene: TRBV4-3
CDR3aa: CASSQDAGDTEAFF

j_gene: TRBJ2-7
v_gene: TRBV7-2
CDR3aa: CASSLDPGMASSYEQYF

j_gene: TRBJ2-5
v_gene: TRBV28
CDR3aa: CATKRERGEYFETQYF

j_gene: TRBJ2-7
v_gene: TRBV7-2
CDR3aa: CASSSNLRGSTYEQYF

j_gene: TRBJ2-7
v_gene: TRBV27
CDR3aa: CASSLSFAYEQYF

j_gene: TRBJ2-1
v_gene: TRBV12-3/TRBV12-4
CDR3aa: CASSWPGEGVEQFF

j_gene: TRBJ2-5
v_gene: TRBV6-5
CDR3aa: CASSGLLTPGQTQYF

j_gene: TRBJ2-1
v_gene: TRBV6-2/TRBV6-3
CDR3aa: CASSYSMGLNSYNEQFF

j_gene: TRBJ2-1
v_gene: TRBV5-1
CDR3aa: CASSLPLRSHNEQFF

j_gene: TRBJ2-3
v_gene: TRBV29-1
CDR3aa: CSAVQGTTDTQYF

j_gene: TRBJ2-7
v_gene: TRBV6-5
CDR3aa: CASSYSVSYEQYF

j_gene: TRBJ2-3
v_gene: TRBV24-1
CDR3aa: CATSDDKTSGKPYSVDTQYF

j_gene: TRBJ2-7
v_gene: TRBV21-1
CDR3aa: CASSKDLGTGQNEQYF

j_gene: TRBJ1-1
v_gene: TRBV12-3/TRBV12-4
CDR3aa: CASNPPDKLNTEAFF

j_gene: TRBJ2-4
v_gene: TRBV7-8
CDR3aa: CASSLREDGWNIQYF

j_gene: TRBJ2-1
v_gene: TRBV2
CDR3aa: CASSEGRDGQFF

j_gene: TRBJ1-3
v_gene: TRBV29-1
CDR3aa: CSVGGSAGNTIYF

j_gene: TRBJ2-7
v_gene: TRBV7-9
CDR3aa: CASTQGEDYEQYF